This TCR beta chain appears in the sequencing data of a study of low-dose radiotherapy and immunotherapy resistance in tumors (dated by TCRdb to between 2020 and 2023). For context, the study as a whole: In Cohort 1, 0.5 Gy per fraction was delivered every 2 weeks, and a total PTV dose of 6.5 Gy was prescribed. Cohort 2 received 1 Gy per fraction every two weeks, with a total of 13 Gy over 26 weeks. Nivolumab was administered intravenously as a 240 mg flat dose every two weeks, and ipilimumab was administered intravenously at 1 mg/kg every six weeks. Every two weeks, patients got intravenous cyclophosphamide at 200 mg/m2, given one day ahead of each radiation and immunotherapy administration. Starting on cycle 1 day 1, patients took 300 mg of aspirin by mouth once daily for four cycles. No randomization into treatment groups was done for the people taking part in the trial. The translational analysis covered eight patients: three from the first dose cohort and the first five from the second dose cohort.

Superscript III and a set of TRAV- and TRBV-specific primers were used to synthesize first-strand cDNA, so that both TCRalpha and TCRbeta chains were covered. TCRs were amplified with Phusion for approximately 20 PCR cycles using a constant-region primer together with the adapter attached to the V primers. The MessageAmp II aRNA Amplification Kit was used to amplify the isolated mRNA, with in vitro transcription run for 16 hours at 37 degrees C. The Dynabeads mRNA DIRECT Purification Kit was used to isolate mRNA for TCR sequencing. Indexed Illumina adapters were added in a second Phusion PCR of about 26 cycles, and the PCR products were purified with AMPure XP beads. Deep sequencing of TCRalpha and TCRbeta libraries was performed on an Illumina MiniSeq instrument. The authors' pipeline ran thus. Custom Perl scripts were used to pool TCR sequences that encoded the same protein, to remove out-of-frame sequences, and to calculate the abundance of each clonotype. Any TCR sequence supported by only a single read was excluded from analysis. Repertoire metrics included Shannon entropy, Gini index, clonality, richness, and frequency of TCRs shared between repertoires. Starting from the raw public reads, TCRdb applied fastp trimming at Q25, assembled clones with MiXCR and retained in-frame beta chains. CDR3 protein sequences are deduplicated, and each keeps its most common genes and DNA. TCRdb's processing, not the study's, gives the V and J calls here. The sample includes roughly 38,000 distinct CDR3 sequences, with around 20% observed a single time. The ten largest clonotypes hold just under 9.5% of the sample.

The junction shows trimming of 1 base on V and 8 bases on J, and the gene matches do not reach 12 bases of it. Spanning cysteine to phenylalanine, the CDR3 consists of 19 amino acids. Just CDR3 DNA is preserved here, 57 bases in frame from base 1. CDR1 and CDR2 are read off the germline V gene as MGHRA and YSYEKL. This clonotype was observed many times. This receptor's antigen is unknown. Base-call qualities are not available, and no considerably larger clone is one nucleotide away. Sample time point, as interpreted from the label and publication: after trial treatment. In the paper's terms, the treatment or condition label means: LDRT plus nivolumab, ipilimumab, low-dose cyclophosphamide and aspirin (RACIN trial). Donors were enrolled in RACIN, a single-arm phase I dose-escalation trial in which nivolumab, ipilimumab, aspirin, low-dose cyclophosphamide and low-dose radiotherapy were combined. Patients were eligible if they had advanced solid tumors that were TIL-negative.

The sequence was obtained from a female donor with ovarian cancer. The chain joins TRBV4-1 to TRBJ2-2, with TRBD2 identical over 14 junction bases. The source was PBMCs, collected after low-dose radiotherapy plus immunotherapy. The CDR3 protein is CASSQVGLAGAWIVGELFF. The sequenced DNA: TGCGCCAGCAGCCAAGTGGGACTAGCGGGGGCCTGGATAGTGGGGGAGCTGTTTTTT.